What follows describes a single T cell receptor beta chain. TCRdb passed the RT-PCR reads through MiXCR, listing each CDR3 protein once. The sample has hundreds of thousands of distinct CDR3 sequences; 12% to 15% are singletons. Germline V gene sequence: CDR1 KGHDR, CDR2 SFDVKD. The ends were cut back, 1 base at V and 10 bases at J, with 13 bases in the middle. This CDR3 comprises 14 residues. The rearrangement joins TRBV24-1 to TRBJ2-1; TRBD2 is a possible D gene (6 bases). This TCR was sampled from a female donor in good health, serving as a healthy control. Sequences were obtained from memory CD4+ T cells from blood. The DNA of the CDR3 is TGTGCCACCAGTGATTTAACTAGCTGGGGCGAGCAGTTCTTC. Translating gives CATSDLTSWGEQFF.